A single sample gave rise to the 3 T cell receptor beta chains below, sequenced in a study of T cells after yellow fever vaccination. In TCRdb, the 5' RACE reads were re-called with MiXCR into one record per CDR3 protein. The table shows fewer than 450,000 distinct CDR3 sequences, with roughly 8% occurring only once. The starting material was PBMCs, obtained about 41 days after the first yellow fever vaccination. The receptors stem from a young man who received the YFV17D yellow fever vaccine.

The chain has TRBV11-2 and TRBJ2-3, with 15 bases lining up with TRBD2. V lost 1 base, J lost 6 bases, and 8 bases stayed unmatched. Germline V gene sequence: CDR1 SGHAT, CDR2 FQNNGV. CDR3 length equals 18 residues. The CDR3 DNA sequence: TGTGCCAGCAGCTTAGGCCGGACTAGCGGGGGGGCCGTGGATACGCAGTATTTT. Encoded protein: CASSLGRTSGGAVDTQYF. The full variable domain, with the rest looked up from reference TRBV11-2 and TRBJ2-3, is EAGVAQSPRYKIIEKRQSVAFWCNPISGHATLYWYQQILGQGPKLLIQFQNNGVVDDSQLPKDRFSAERLKGVDSTLKIQPAKLEDSAVYLCASSLGRTSGGAVDTQYFGPGTRLTVL.

In its sample, this clonotype was seen a few times. J is TRBJ2-1 and V is TRBV4-3; no reliable D call. CDR3 length: 15 amino acids. With 0 bases removed from V and 0 bases from J, the gap between germline ends came to 6 bases. The germline CDR1 and CDR2 sequences are LGHNA and YSLEER. The DNA for the CDR3 is TGCGCCAGCAGCCAAGACATATACTCCTACAATGAGCAGTTCTTC. It yields the protein CASSQDIYSYNEQFF.

This clonotype was seen only a few times. This chain uses TRBV7-6 with TRBJ1-1, with D perhaps TRBD1 (5 bases). Per the germline V gene, CDR1 is SGHVS and CDR2 is FNYEAQ. CDR3 size: 14 residues. Trimming shortened V by 6 bases and J by 5 bases, and 16 bases separated the two germline ends. CDR3 sequence reads: CASSSQGPGTEAFF. Here the CDR3 DNA reads TGTGCCAGCAGTTCGCAGGGTCCGGGGACTGAAGCTTTCTTT.